This passage covers 29 T cell receptor beta chains from one sample sequenced in a study of blood T cell repertoires in COVID-19. Clones were sequenced by immunoSEQ multiplex PCR, and TCRdb holds only the in-frame ones, with some missing. Among about 300,000 clones listed, 70% to 90% were seen once. Source material: PBMCs or T cells enriched from blood (not recorded which). The receptors come from a woman younger than 45 who had recovered from COVID-19.

This clone was seen once. The rearrangement links TRBV2 to TRBJ2-1; TRBD2 might be the D (6 bases). Between the trimmed V and J ends, which lost 4 bases and 7 bases, there was a span of 17 bases. CDR3 length equals 15 residues. Per germline, CDR1 SNHLY and CDR2 FYNNEI. DNA of the CDR3: TGTGCCAGCAGTGTCCCGGGACTTCGTCTGAATGAGCAGTTCTTC. Translating it yields CASSVPGLRLNEQFF.

This rearrangement joins TRBV5-1 to TRBJ2-6; tentatively, D is TRBD1 (6 bases). The CDR3 contains 15 residues. Germline CDR1 SGHRS, CDR2 YFSETQ. V was pared by 7 bases and J by 0 bases, with 11 bases between. This CDR3 reads CASGTGISGANVLTF. For the CDR3, the DNA is TGCGCCAGCGGAACAGGGATCTCTGGGGCCAACGTCCTGACTTTC.

This clone has only a few counts. This chain connects TRBV2 to TRBJ1-2, with TRBD1 identical over 9 bases. In germline, CDR1 is SNHLY, CDR2 FYNNEI. This CDR3 has 14 amino acids. J gave up 4 bases and V 6 bases, and 6 bases lay outside the gene matches. The CDR3 sequence: CASRTKTGGYGYTF. The CDR3 region has the DNA TGTGCCAGCAGAACTAAGACAGGGGGCTATGGCTACACCTTC.

The CDR3 is CASSQDQGIDTEAFF. Here the CDR3 DNA reads TGCGCCAGCAGCCAAGACCAGGGCATAGACACTGAAGCTTTCTTT. The chain couples TRBV4-3 to TRBJ1-1, with a weak D call TRBD1 (5 bases). The germline V gene has CDR1 LGHNA and CDR2 YSLEER. V lost 0 bases and J 3 bases, leaving 11 bases between the germline ends. The CDR3 sequence is 15 residues long.

V is TRBV19 and J is TRBJ1-1; 8 bases are shared with TRBD1. Trimming took 2 bases from V and 2 from J; bases not matched to a gene: 7. Germline assignment: CDR1 LNHDA and CDR2 SQIVND (reference sequence). This CDR3 is 16 amino acids long. CDR3 coding DNA: TGTGCCAGTAGTATATGGCAGGGGGCAGGAAACACTGAAGCTTTCTTT. It specifies CASSIWQGAGNTEAFF.

The CDR3 region is CASSSPRTGRGANVLTF. The DNA for the CDR3 is TGTGCCAGCAGCTCCCCCCGGACAGGGCGAGGGGCCAACGTCCTGACTTTC. The chain joins TRBV7-9 to TRBJ2-6, with 8 bases matching TRBD1. Trimming cost V 4 bases and J 4 bases; bases outside gene matches: 9. The CDR3 contains 17 residues. The germline V gene has CDR1 SEHNR and CDR2 FQNEAQ (reference sequence).

The V and J genes are TRBV10-2 and TRBJ1-1, with no clear D. This CDR3 is 15 amino acids long. The germline V and J ends were trimmed by 3 bases and 1 base, with 12 bases remaining between them. In germline, CDR1 is WSHSY, CDR2 SAAADI. For the CDR3, the DNA is TGCGCCAGCAGTGACTCCGGGATTCCGAACACTGAAGCTTTCTTT. It translates to CASSDSGIPNTEAFF.

The V and J genes are TRBV5-1 and TRBJ1-2; 9 nucleotides agree with TRBD1. The CDR3 sequence is 13 residues long. The V segment lost 7 bases and the J segment 5 bases; nucleotides outside the gene matches: 6. Germline CDR1 is SGHRS and CDR2 is YFSETQ. CDR3 DNA: TGCGCCAGCGCGCGGGACAGGGTATATGGCTACACCTTC. It is translated as CASARDRVYGYTF.

The chain is built from TRBV19 and TRBJ1-4, with TRBD1 matching over 9 bases. The trim removed 5 bases at V and 6 bases at J, leaving 13 bases unmatched. CDR1 and CDR2 (germline): LNHDA, SQIVND (reference sequence). This CDR3 contains 17 residues. CDR3 sequence (DNA): TGTGCCAGTAGTCCCCGACCAACAGGGGGCATCGATGAAAAACTGTTTTTT. As protein: CASSPRPTGGIDEKLFF.

V and J are TRBV18 and TRBJ1-5; D gene ambiguous. CDR3 length: 16 residues. V was shortened by 3 bases and J by 2 bases, with 14 bases between the two germline ends. The V gene's germline CDR1 is KGHSH and CDR2 LQKENI. The CDR3 loop is CASSPQNGGGNQPQHF. The CDR3 DNA is TGTGCCAGCTCACCTCAAAACGGTGGAGGCAATCAGCCCCAGCATTTT. The whole variable domain, filled in from reference TRBV18 and TRBJ1-5, reads NAGVMQNPRHLVRRRGQEARLRCSPMKGHSHVYWYRQLPEEGLKFMVYLQKENIIDESGMPKERFSAEFPKEGPSILRIQQVVRGDSAAYFCASSPQNGGGNQPQHFGDGTRLSIL.

V gene TRBV11-2 combines with J gene TRBJ1-2; maybe TRBD1 (5 bases). V was trimmed by 3 bases and J by 7 bases, leaving 15 bases between them. The germline V gene encodes CDR1 SGHAT and CDR2 FQNNGV. The CDR3 totals 14 residues. The CDR3 region has the DNA TGTGCCAGCAGCTTCCAGGGCTTAGGTGGTGGCTACACCTTC. This codes for CASSFQGLGGGYTF. The full variable domain, in which reference TRBV11-2 and TRBJ1-2 provide the parts outside the CDR3, is EAGVAQSPRYKIIEKRQSVAFWCNPISGHATLYWYQQILGQGPKLLIQFQNNGVVDDSQLPKDRFSAERLKGVDSTLKIQPAKLEDSAVYLCASSFQGLGGGYTFGSGTRLTVV.

The CDR3 bases are TGTGCCAGCAGTTACAACACCCGACAGGGGAAGCCGTTCTTC. Its protein product is CASSYNTRQGKPFF. The chain recombines TRBV6-5 with TRBJ2-1; TRBD1 matches at 8 bases. Germline loops: CDR1 MNHEY, CDR2 SVGAGI. V dropped 2 bases and J dropped 15; count of bases not matched to a gene: 12. The CDR3 sequence is 14 residues long.

Concerning this clone itself: Other nucleotide sequences from this sample produce the same CDR3. V gene TRBV19 combines with J gene TRBJ1-1; D might be TRBD1 (5 bases). The CDR3 loop spans 13 amino acids. Trimming took off 3 bases at V and 5 bases at J, with 10 bases between the two ends. Germline V gene lookup returns CDR1 LNHDA and CDR2 SQIVND (reference sequence). CDR3 DNA sequence: TGTGCCAGTAGTATTTCCCAGGGAACTGAAGCTTTCTTT. This sequence encodes CASSISQGTEAFF.

The chain couples TRBV4-1 to TRBJ2-1, with 10 bases that match TRBD2. Losses at the gene ends were 4 bases for V and 8 bases for J; bases not matched to a gene: 5. The length of the CDR3 is 14 residues. CDR1 and CDR2 from the germline V gene are MGHRA and YSYEKL. CDR3 protein: CASSRASGGYEQFF. The CDR3 DNA follows: TGCGCCAGCAGCCGGGCTAGCGGGGGATATGAGCAGTTCTTC.

The V gene is TRBV3-1 (or the pseudogene TRBV3-2), the J gene TRBJ1-3; D is perhaps TRBD1 (6 bases). Germline CDR1 and CDR2: LGHDT and YNNKEL (reference sequence). This CDR3 has 17 amino acids. Trimming removed 1 base at V and 4 bases at J, with 17 bases between. The CDR3 protein is CASSQVAGAHPGNTIYF. The CDR3 bases are TGTGCCAGCAGCCAAGTTGCGGGGGCGCATCCCGGAAACACCATATATTTT.

This clone came up once. J is TRBJ2-5 and V is TRBV18; 7 nucleotides line up with TRBD1. V shed 3 bases, J shed 3 bases, and the junction held 1 base outside the gene matches. The CDR3 consists of 13 residues. CDR1 is KGHSH and CDR2 is LQKENI in the germline V gene. The CDR3, as DNA: TGTGCCAGCTCACCTGGGACAGAAGAGACCCAGTACTTC. Protein: CASSPGTEETQYF.

This clone was seen a few times. V gene TRBV7-9 combines with J gene TRBJ2-7, with TRBD2 as a possible D gene (5 bases). This CDR3 region has 14 residues. Germline V CDR1 and CDR2: SEHNR, FQNEAQ (reference sequence). Trimming took 3 bases from V and 2 from J, leaving 11 bases between them. CDR3 coding DNA: TGTGCCAGCAGCTTGGCCGGGATCCCCTACGAGCAGTACTTC. It translates to CASSLAGIPYEQYF.

This sequence joins TRBV4-3 and TRBJ2-3; possible D gene TRBD1, 5 bases. Trimming took 0 bases from V and 4 from J, leaving 17 bases between them. There are 17 residues in the CDR3. Germline CDR1 and CDR2: LGHNA and YSLEER. CDR3 sequence: CASSQDVGRGRPDTQYF. CDR3 nucleotides: TGCGCCAGCAGCCAAGATGTAGGTAGGGGTCGGCCAGATACGCAGTATTTT.

V usage is TRBV4-3 and J usage is TRBJ1-5; D ambiguous. Per the germline V gene, CDR1 is LGHNA and CDR2 is YSLEER. CDR3 length: 15 residues. Trimming left V 0 bases short and J 4 bases short, with 10 bases between. CDR3 in DNA: TGCGCCAGCAGCCAAGAAGGCGGAAAGAATCAGCCCCAGCATTTT. Protein: CASSQEGGKNQPQHF.

The chain links TRBV28 to TRBJ1-2; D remains ambiguous. V was cut by 3 bases and J by 7 bases, with 12 bases left in between. The CDR3 is made up of 13 amino acids. CDR1 and CDR2 from the germline V gene are MDHEN and SYDVKM. CDR3 loop: CASSLLRAAGYTF. For the CDR3, the DNA is TGTGCCAGCAGTTTGTTGAGGGCAGCTGGCTACACCTTC.

Notes on this clone: Other DNA sequences in the sample encode the same CDR3. The chain has TRBV4-1 and TRBJ1-5; perhaps TRBD1 as D (5 bases). V lost 3 bases and J 3 bases, leaving 12 bases between the germline ends. This CDR3 is built from 15 residues. The germline gives CDR1 MGHRA, CDR2 YSYEKL. This chain's CDR3 is CASSQADRDNQPQHF. The CDR3 DNA is TGCGCCAGCAGCCAGGCAGACAGAGACAATCAGCCCCAGCATTTT.

This rearrangement joins TRBV5-1 to TRBJ2-1, with 10 bases lining up with TRBD1. CDR1 SGHRS and CDR2 YFSETQ come from the germline V gene. V dropped 0 bases and J dropped 16; count of bases not matched to a gene: 7. The CDR3 contains 13 residues. CDR3 in DNA: TGCGCCAGCAGCTTGGACTGGGACAGGGGTTTTTTCTTC. Translated, it gives CASSLDWDRGFFF.

This clone was seen a handful of times. The chain has TRBV25-1 and TRBJ2-2; 7 bases match TRBD2. The ends lost 5 bases at V and 2 bases at J; junction bases unmatched: 2. Germline-derived CDR1 and CDR2 are MGHDK and SYGVNS. The CDR3 totals 14 residues. The CDR3 protein is CASSLAANTGELFF. CDR3 DNA: TGTGCCAGCAGTCTAGCGGCTAACACCGGGGAGCTGTTTTTT.

This chain joins TRBV9 and TRBJ1-3; possibly TRBD1 for D (5 bases). The V end was cut by 3 bases, the J end by 1 base, with 8 bases between. The length of the CDR3 is 14 residues. Germline V lookup: CDR1 SGDLS, CDR2 YYNGEE. The CDR3 DNA reads as TGTGCCAGCAGCGATCAGGGTTCTGGAAACACCATATATTTT. It is translated as CASSDQGSGNTIYF.

This sequence joins TRBV29-1 and TRBJ2-7; D may be TRBD1 (6 bases). Trimming removed 6 bases at V and 0 bases at J, with 9 bases between. Germline V gene lookup returns CDR1 SQVTM and CDR2 ANQGSEA. The CDR3 loop spans 12 amino acids. The DNA for the CDR3 is TGCAGCGTCCGGGACAACTCCTACGAGCAGTACTTC. This translates into CSVRDNSYEQYF.

This clone was seen only once. The chain couples TRBV12-3 or TRBV12-4 to TRBJ1-2, with unresolved D. Trimming took 1 base from V and 7 from J, leaving 7 bases between them. The CDR3 length is 12 residues. CDR3 in DNA: TGTGCCAGCAGTTTAGACGAGCTTGGCTACACCTTC. It yields the protein CASSLDELGYTF.

The chain links TRBV5-5 to TRBJ2-5, with TRBD2 matching over 14 bases. Germline values: CDR1 SGHKS, CDR2 YYEKEE (reference sequence). Trimming at V came to 1 base and at J to 3 bases, leaving 2 bases not matched to a gene. The CDR3 is 16 amino acids. CDR3 nucleotide sequence: TGTGCCAGCAGCTTGCCGGGACTAGCGGGGGAAGAGACCCAGTACTTC. Amino acid sequence: CASSLPGLAGEETQYF.

The V gene is TRBV2, the J gene TRBJ1-5; TRBD1 agrees at 7 bases. J lost 4 bases, V lost 4 bases, and 4 bases had no gene match. The CDR3 has 14 amino acids. Germline V gene sequence: CDR1 SNHLY, CDR2 FYNNEI. CDR3: CASSGQGRNQPQHF. DNA for the CDR3: TGTGCCAGCAGTGGACAGGGTCGGAATCAGCCCCAGCATTTT.

A few counts support this clone. The gene calls are TRBV7-6 and TRBJ2-5, with TRBD1 matching 7 bases. V lost 5 bases to trimming and J lost 5 bases; unmatched junction nucleotides: 11. CDR3 size: 15 residues. Germline assignment: CDR1 SGHVS and CDR2 FNYEAQ. The CDR3 nucleotides read TGTGCCAGCAGCATGCAAAGGGGGCCCGGGGAGACCCAGTACTTC. The encoded protein is CASSMQRGPGETQYF.